Listed below are T cell receptor beta chains from one sample, sequenced in a study of T-cell reconstitution after alpha-beta-depleted transplantation in children. TCRdb used MiXCR to reprocess the PCR reads, holding one entry per CDR3 protein. The sample lists approximately 200,000 distinct CDR3 sequences, roughly 15% occurring once. Material: PBMCs from the stem cell graft donor, obtained from the stem cell graft. The receptors come from a human donor who donated a stem cell graft to a child with acute lymphoblastic leukemia. CDR3s leave out the opening cysteine and the closing phenylalanine or tryptophan.

TRBJ1-2 | TRBV7-9 | ASARGPTNYGYT
TRBJ2-7 | TRBV5-1 | ASNTGLAGVAYEQY
TRBJ2-5 | TRBV18 | ASSRGQGAVETQY
TRBJ1-4 | TRBV19 | ASSNYPRDSLNEKLF
TRBJ2-1 | TRBV20-1 | SARAPRDRGFHEQF
TRBJ2-3 | TRBV7-9 | ASSFPRGGYTDTQY
TRBJ1-3 | TRBV20-1 | SGGSPSGNTIY
TRBJ1-5 | TRBV7-2 | ASSLNFQENQPQH
TRBJ1-2 | TRBV12-3/TRBV12-4 | ASSLDLYGYT
TRBJ2-1 | TRBV7-9 | ASSFLAGEHNEQF
TRBJ2-5 | TRBV5-4 | ASSRDRAQETQY
TRBJ2-7 | TRBV29-1 | SVLSPDSFYEQY
TRBJ1-2 | TRBV7-8 | ASRPDRQNGYT
TRBJ2-3 | TRBV7-2 | ASSLAAAETDTQY
TRBJ2-2 | TRBV20-1 | SARDGFPGELF
TRBJ2-7 | TRBV2 | ASRGWHFKGYEQY
TRBJ1-6 | TRBV27 | ASSWGRTPTALH
TRBJ2-4 | TRBV20-1 | SAQVAMGGGNIQY
TRBJ2-3 | TRBV6-1 | ASSPRLRSDTQY
TRBJ2-5 | TRBV5-1 | ASSLAYTGTRRETQY
TRBJ2-7 | TRBV29-1 | SVTTPGTSGMYEQY
TRBJ1-1 | TRBV5-1 | ASSLAPNRDTEAF
TRBJ1-1 | TRBV12-3/TRBV12-4 | ASSQDRAANTEAF
TRBJ2-5 | TRBV5-4 | ASTSESQETQY
TRBJ1-6 | TRBV5-1 | ASSGVLNRMNNSPLH
TRBJ2-7 | TRBV5-1 | ASSLQGYGSEQY
TRBJ1-1 | TRBV29-1 | SVHVGGDTEAF
TRBJ2-2 | TRBV21-1 | ASSKTDYTGELF
TRBJ1-1 | TRBV9 | ASSVGDRALGTEAF
TRBJ2-1 | TRBV5-1 | ASMGIAGVV
TRBJ2-3 | TRBV5-1 | ASSLSGFRGDTQY
TRBJ2-3 | TRBV7-6 | ASSLARGDTQY
TRBJ2-7 | TRBV30 | AWSVIRDFFYEQY
TRBJ2-7 | TRBV29-1 | SVEVRGSVDEQY
TRBJ2-7 | TRBV20-1 | SARDPSGQGVYEQY